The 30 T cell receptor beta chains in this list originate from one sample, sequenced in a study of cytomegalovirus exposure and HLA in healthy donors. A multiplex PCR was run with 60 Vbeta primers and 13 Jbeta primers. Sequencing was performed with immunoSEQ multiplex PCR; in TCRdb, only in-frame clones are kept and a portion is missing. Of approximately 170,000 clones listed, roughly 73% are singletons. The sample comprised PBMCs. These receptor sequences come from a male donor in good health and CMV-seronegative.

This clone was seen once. The CDR3 loop is CATSRDLGGTIYF. As DNA, the CDR3 is TGTGCCACCAGCAGAGACCTCGGTGGCACCATATATTTT. The genes are TRBV15 and TRBJ1-3, with unresolved D. V shed 0 bases and J shed 9 bases, with 9 bases lying between them. The CDR3 spans 13 residues. Germline lookup yields CDR1 LNHNV and CDR2 YYDKDF (reference sequence).

The CDR3 DNA reads TGTGCCAGCAGCTCAGCGAGACTAGCGGACAATGAGCAGTTCTTC. It is translated as CASSSARLADNEQFF. The chain has TRBV7-9 and TRBJ2-1; 9 bases fit TRBD2. Germline V lookup: CDR1 SEHNR, CDR2 FQNEAQ (reference sequence). The trim removed 4 bases at V and 5 bases at J, leaving 6 bases unmatched. CDR3 size: 15 residues. Full variable domain (missing parts from reference TRBV7-9 and TRBJ2-1): DTGVSQNPRHKITKRGQNVTFRCDPISEHNRLYWYRQTLGQGPEFLTYFQNEAQLEKSRLLSDRFSAERPKGSFSTLEIQRTEQGDSAMYLCASSSARLADNEQFFGPGTRLTVL.

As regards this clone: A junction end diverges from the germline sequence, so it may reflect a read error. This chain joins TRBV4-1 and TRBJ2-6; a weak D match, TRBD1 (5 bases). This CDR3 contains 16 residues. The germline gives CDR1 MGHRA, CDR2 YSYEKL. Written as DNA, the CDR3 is TGCGCCAGCAGGCAAGCCAGGGCAACTGGGGCCAACGTCCTGACTTTC. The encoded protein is CASRQARATGANVLTF.

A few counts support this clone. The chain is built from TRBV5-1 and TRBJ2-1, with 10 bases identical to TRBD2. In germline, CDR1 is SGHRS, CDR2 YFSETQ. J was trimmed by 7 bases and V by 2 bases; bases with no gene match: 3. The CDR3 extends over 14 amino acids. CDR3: CASSFSSGGNEQFF. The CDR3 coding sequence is TGCGCCAGCAGCTTCTCTAGCGGGGGTAATGAGCAGTTCTTC. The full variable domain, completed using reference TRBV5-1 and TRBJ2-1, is KAGVTQTPRYLIKTRGQQVTLSCSPISGHRSVSWYQQTPGQGLQFLFEYFSETQRNKGNFPGRFSGRQFSNSRSEMNVSTLELGDSALYLCASSFSSGGNEQFFGPGTRLTVL.

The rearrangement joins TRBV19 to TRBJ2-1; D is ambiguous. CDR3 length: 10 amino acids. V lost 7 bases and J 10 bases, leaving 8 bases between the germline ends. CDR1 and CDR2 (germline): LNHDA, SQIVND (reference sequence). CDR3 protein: CASTPGEQFF. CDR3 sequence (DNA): TGTGCCAGTACCCCCGGGGAGCAGTTCTTC.

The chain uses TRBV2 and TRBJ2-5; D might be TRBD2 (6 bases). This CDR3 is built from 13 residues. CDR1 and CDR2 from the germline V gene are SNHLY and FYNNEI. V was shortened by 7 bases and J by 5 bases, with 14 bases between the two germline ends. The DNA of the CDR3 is TGTGCCAGCATTCCGGGACTGGGGGAGACCCAGTACTTC. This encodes CASIPGLGETQYF.

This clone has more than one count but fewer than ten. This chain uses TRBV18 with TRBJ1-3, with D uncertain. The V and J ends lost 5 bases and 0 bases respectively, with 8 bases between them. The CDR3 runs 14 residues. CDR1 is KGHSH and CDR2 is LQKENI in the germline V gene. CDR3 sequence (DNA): TGTGCCAGCTCAACTGACATCTCTGGAAACACCATATATTTT. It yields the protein CASSTDISGNTIYF.

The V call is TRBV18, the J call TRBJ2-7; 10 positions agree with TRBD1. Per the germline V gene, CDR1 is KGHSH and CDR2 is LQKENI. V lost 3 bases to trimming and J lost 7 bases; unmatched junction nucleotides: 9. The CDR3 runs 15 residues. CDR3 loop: CASSPWTGGIGEQYF. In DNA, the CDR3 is TGTGCCAGCTCACCGTGGACAGGGGGTATTGGAGAGCAGTACTTC. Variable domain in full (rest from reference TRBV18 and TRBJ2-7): NAGVMQNPRHLVRRRGQEARLRCSPMKGHSHVYWYRQLPEEGLKFMVYLQKENIIDESGMPKERFSAEFPKEGPSILRIQQVVRGDSAAYFCASSPWTGGIGEQYFGPGTRLTVT.

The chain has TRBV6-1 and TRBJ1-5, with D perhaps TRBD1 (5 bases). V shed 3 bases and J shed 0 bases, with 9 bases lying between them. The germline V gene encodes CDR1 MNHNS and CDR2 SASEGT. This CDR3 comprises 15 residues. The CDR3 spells CASSEQGYSNQPQHF. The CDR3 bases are TGTGCCAGCAGTGAGCAGGGTTATAGCAATCAGCCCCAGCATTTT.

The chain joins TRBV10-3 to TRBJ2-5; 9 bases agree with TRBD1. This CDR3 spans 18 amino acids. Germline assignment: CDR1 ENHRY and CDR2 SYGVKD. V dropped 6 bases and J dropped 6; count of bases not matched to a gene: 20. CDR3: CAISQERGGQGARKTQYF. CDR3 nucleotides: TGTGCCATCAGCCAAGAAAGGGGGGGACAGGGAGCGAGGAAGACCCAGTACTTC.

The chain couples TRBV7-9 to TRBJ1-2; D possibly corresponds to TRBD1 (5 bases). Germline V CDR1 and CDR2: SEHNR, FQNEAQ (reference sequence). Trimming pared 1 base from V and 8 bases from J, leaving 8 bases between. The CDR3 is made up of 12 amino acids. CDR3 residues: CASSLEQVGYTF. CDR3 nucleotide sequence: TGTGCCAGCAGCTTAGAACAGGTGGGCTACACCTTC.

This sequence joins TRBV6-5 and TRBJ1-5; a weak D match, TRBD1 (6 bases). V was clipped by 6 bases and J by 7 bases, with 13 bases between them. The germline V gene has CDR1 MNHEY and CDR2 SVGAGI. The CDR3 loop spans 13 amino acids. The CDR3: CASSSGVRQPQHF. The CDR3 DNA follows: TGTGCCAGCAGCTCAGGGGTGCGGCAGCCCCAGCATTTT.

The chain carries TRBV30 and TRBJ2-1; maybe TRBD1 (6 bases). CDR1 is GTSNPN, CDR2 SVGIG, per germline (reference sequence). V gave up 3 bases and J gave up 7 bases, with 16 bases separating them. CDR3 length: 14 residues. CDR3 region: CAWSPRQVANEQFF. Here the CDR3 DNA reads TGTGCCTGGAGCCCAAGACAGGTTGCTAATGAGCAGTTCTTC.

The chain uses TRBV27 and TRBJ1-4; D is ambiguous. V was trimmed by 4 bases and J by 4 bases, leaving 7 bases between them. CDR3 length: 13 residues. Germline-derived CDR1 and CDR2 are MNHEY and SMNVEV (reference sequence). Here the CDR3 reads CASSSRGNEKLFF. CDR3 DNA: TGTGCCAGCAGTTCTCGGGGTAATGAAAAACTGTTTTTT.

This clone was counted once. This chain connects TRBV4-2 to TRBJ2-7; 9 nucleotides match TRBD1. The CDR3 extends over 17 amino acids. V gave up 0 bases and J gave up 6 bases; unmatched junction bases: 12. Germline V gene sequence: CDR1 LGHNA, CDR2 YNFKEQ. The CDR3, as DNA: TGTGCCAGCAGCCAAGACGGCAGACAGGGGGGGGACCGCGAGCAGTACTTC. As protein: CASSQDGRQGGDREQYF.

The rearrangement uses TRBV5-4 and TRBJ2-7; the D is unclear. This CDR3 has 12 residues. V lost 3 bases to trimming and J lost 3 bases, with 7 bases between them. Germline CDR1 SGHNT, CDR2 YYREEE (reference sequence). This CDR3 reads CASSSLGYEQYF. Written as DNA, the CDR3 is TGTGCCAGCAGCTCGCTCGGCTACGAGCAGTACTTC.

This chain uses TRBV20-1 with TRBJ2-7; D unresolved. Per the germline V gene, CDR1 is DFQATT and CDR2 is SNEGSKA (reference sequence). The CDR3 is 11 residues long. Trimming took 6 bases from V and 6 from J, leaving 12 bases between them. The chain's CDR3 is CSAPSGSEQYF. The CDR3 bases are TGCAGTGCCCCGTCAGGTTCCGAGCAGTACTTC.

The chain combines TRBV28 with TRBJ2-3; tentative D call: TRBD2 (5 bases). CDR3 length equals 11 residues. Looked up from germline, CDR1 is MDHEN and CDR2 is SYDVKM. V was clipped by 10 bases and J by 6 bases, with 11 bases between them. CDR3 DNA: TGTGCCACCTTTGGGGAGGATACGCAGTATTTT. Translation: CATFGEDTQYF.

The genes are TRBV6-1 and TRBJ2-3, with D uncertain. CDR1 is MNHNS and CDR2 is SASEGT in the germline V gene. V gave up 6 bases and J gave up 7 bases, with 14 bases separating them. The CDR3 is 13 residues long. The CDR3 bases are TGTGCCAGCAGCGATCCTGCCAGAAATACGCAGTATTTT. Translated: CASSDPARNTQYF.

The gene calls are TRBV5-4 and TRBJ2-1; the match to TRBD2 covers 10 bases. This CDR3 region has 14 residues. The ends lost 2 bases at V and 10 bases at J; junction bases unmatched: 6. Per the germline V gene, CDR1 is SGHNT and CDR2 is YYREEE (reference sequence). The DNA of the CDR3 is TGTGCCAGCAGCTTCTTTACGACTAGCGGGGAGCAGTTCTTC. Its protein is CASSFFTTSGEQFF.

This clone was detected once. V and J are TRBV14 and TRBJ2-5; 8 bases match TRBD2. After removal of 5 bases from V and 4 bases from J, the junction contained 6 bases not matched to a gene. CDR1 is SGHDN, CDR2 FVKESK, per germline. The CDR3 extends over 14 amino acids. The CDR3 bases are TGTGCCAGCAGCAAGGGACTAGATGGAGAGACCCAGTACTTC. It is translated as CASSKGLDGETQYF.

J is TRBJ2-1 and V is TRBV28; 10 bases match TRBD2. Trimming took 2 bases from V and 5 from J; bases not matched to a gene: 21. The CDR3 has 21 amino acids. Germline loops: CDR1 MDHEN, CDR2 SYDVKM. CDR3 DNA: TGTGCCAGCAGTTTAACTAGCGGGACACCCACCCCAGGGGCGGAAAACAATGAGCAGTTCTTC. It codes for CASSLTSGTPTPGAENNEQFF.

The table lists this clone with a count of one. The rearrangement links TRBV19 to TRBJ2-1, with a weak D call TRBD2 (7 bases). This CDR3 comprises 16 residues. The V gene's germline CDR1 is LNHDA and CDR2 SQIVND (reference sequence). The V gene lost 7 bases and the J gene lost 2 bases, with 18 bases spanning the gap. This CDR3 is CASTDMGGATYNEQFF. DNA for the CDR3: TGTGCCAGTACCGATATGGGGGGGGCAACCTACAATGAGCAGTTCTTC.

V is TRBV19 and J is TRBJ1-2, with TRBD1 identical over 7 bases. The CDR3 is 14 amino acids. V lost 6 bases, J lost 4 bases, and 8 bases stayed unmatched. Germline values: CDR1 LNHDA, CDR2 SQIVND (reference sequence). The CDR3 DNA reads TGTGCCAGTAGGGGTACAGGGGCCTCCTATGGCTACACCTTC. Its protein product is CASRGTGASYGYTF.

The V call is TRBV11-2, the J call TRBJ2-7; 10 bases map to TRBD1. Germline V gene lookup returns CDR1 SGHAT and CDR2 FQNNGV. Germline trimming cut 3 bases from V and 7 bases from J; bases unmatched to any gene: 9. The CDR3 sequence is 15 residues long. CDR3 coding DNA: TGTGCCAGCAGCTTGTGGGGACAGGGGTTAGGAGAGCAGTACTTC. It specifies CASSLWGQGLGEQYF.

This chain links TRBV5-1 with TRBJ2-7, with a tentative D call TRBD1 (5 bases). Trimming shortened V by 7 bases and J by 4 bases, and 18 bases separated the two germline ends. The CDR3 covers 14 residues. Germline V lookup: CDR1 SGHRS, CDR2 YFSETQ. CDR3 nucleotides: TGCGCCAGCCAGAAACCGTCTGGGGCATACGAGCAGTACTTC. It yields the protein CASQKPSGAYEQYF.

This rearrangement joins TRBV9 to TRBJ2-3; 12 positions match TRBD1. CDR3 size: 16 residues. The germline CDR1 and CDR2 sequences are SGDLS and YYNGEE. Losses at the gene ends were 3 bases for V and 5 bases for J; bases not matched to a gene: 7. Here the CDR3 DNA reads TGTGCCAGCAGCGCCCGGGACAGGGGGCAGGAAGATACGCAGTATTTT. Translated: CASSARDRGQEDTQYF.

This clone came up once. The CDR3 sequence is CASRERGLLSETQYF. The CDR3 region has the DNA TGCGCCAGCAGGGAGCGGGGGCTACTATCGGAGACCCAGTACTTC. The chain is built from TRBV5-1 and TRBJ2-5, with 8 bases lining up with TRBD2. The germline V gene has CDR1 SGHRS and CDR2 YFSETQ. Trimming cost V 5 bases and J 5 bases; bases outside gene matches: 11. The CDR3 covers 15 residues.

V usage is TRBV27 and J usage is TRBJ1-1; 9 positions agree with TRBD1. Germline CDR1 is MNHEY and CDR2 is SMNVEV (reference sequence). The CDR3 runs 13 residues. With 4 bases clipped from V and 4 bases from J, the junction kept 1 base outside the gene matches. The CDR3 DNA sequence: TGTGCCAGCAGTTGGGACAGGGCCACTGAAGCTTTCTTT. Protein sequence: CASSWDRATEAFF.

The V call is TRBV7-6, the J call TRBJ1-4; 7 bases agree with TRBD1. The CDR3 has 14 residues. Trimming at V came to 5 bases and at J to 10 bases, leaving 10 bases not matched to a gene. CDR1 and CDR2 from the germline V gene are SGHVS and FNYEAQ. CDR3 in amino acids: CASSLTGALGKLFF. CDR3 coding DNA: TGTGCCAGCAGCCTAACAGGGGCCCTTGGAAAACTGTTTTTT. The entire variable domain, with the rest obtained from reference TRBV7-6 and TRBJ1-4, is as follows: GAGVSQSPRYKVTKRGQDVALRCDPISGHVSLYWYRQALGQGPEFLTYFNYEAQQDKSGLPNDRFSAERPEGSISTLTIQRTEQRDSAMYRCASSLTGALGKLFFGSGTQLSVL.